This T cell receptor beta chain originates from a study of T cell responses to AZD1222 COVID-19 vaccine. V shed 0 bases and J shed 6 bases, with 13 bases lying between them. In germline, CDR1 is SGHNT, CDR2 YYREEE (reference sequence). The CDR3 length is 15 residues. In the case of this clone: Its specificity is not known.

TCRdb keeps only in-frame clones here, not all; method: immunoSEQ multiplex PCR. The sample consists of under 150,000 clones, 90% to 95% of them appearing once. The study's findings and limits: Repertoire sampling occurred only after the peak T cell response.

The rearrangement uses TRBV5-4 and TRBJ2-1; D not resolved. The sequence was obtained from an adult in good health. The specimen comprised peripheral blood, sampled on day 0 of AZD1222 vaccination. The CDR3 region has the DNA TGTGCCAGCAGCTTGGCCCGAGGCAGCCTCAATGAGCAGTTCTTC. Its translation: CASSLARGSLNEQFF.